Given below is one T cell receptor (beta chain) in context. Its target is unknown. Via MiXCR, TCRdb re-called the 5' RACE reads, giving one row per CDR3 protein. The sample gives 470,000 or so distinct CDR3 sequences, about 20% of which show up once; about 12% is in the top ten. The data were taken from a study of T-cell memory formation after mild COVID-19. Study-wide results and limits: Some clones that responded turned up in pre-infection memory, which suggests that cross-reactive memory joined in. A second wave of clones peaked on day 37, and their SARS-CoV-2 specificity went unconfirmed. The CD4+ clones that contracted clustered mainly within CM and EM, and the CD8+ clones concentrated in EMRA.

The TCR originated in an adult woman who had mild COVID-19 (a few samples of this study predate the infection). Cell type and time point are not known. Sequencing used PBMCs or a T cell subset sorted from them (not recorded which).

CDR3 amino acids: CSVESVNTGELFF. The DNA of the CDR3 is TGCAGCGTTGAGTCTGTTAACACCGGGGAGCTGTTTTTT. This sequence joins TRBV29-1 and TRBJ2-2, with D unclear. The V gene's germline CDR1 is SQVTM and CDR2 ANQGSEA. The CDR3 sequence is 13 residues long. V was shortened by 3 bases and J by 2 bases, with 7 bases between the two germline ends.